The present TCR beta chain was sequenced within a study of T cell responses to AZD1222 COVID-19 vaccine. The table came from immunoSEQ multiplex PCR; TCRdb's copy has only in-frame clones and leaves some out. The sample holds 94,000 or so clones; approximately 90% are singletons and the top ten take about 1.5%. Findings and limits, study-wide: Most donors were white British and more were female, and clonal diversity was possibly underestimated. Vaccine-associated CD4 TCRs spanned spike, dominant at 160-218 and 743-854. Repertoire samples came only from after the peak T cell response.

Details on this clone: Its specificity is unknown.

The J segment lost 5 bases and the V segment lost 6 bases, leaving 9 bases of the junction unmatched. The length of the CDR3 is 14 residues. Germline V gene data show CDR1 as MNHEY and CDR2 as SVGEGT. The sequence came from an adult in good health. The sequencing used peripheral blood, collected on day 0 of AZD1222 vaccination. This chain uses TRBV6-2 or TRBV6-3 with TRBJ2-7; 8 bases match TRBD2. The CDR3 loop is CASSPGTREHEQYF. The DNA of the CDR3 is TGTGCCAGCAGCCCCGGGACTAGGGAGCACGAGCAGTACTTC.